The rows below give T cell receptor beta chains drawn from one sample of a study of blood T cell repertoires in COVID-19. Sequencing used immunoSEQ multiplex PCR; TCRdb keeps in-frame clones, though not all of them. The table shows 450,000 to 500,000 clones, with roughly 88% occurring only once. Input material: peripheral blood. These receptors all come from a human donor in a cohort sampled during active COVID-19. Each CDR3 is given with its conserved first and last residue. D genes are given only for firm matches. Clone size is given for some rows only: seen once, a few or many times, or a class if the clone is expanded.

length,V,D,size,J,CDR3,DNA
13,TRBV29-1,-,-,TRBJ2-3,CSVERASTDTQYF,TGCAGCGTTGAACGAGCCTCTACAGATACGCAGTATTTT
15,TRBV5-1,TRBD1,-,TRBJ2-7,CASSFTGQGSYEQYF,TGCGCCAGCAGCTTCACGGGACAGGGCTCCTACGAGCAGTACTTC
13,TRBV10-3,-,few,TRBJ1-1,CAISVQTGVEAFF,TGTGCCATCAGTGTCCAAACGGGAGTTGAAGCTTTCTTT
15,TRBV3-1/TRBV3-2,-,-,TRBJ1-6,CASSQDGQGWSPLHF,TGTGCCAGCAGCCAAGATGGGCAGGGGTGGTCACCCCTCCACTTT
12,TRBV12-3/TRBV12-4,-,-,TRBJ1-2,CASSLEGDGYTF,TGTGCCAGCAGTTTGGAAGGGGATGGCTACACCTTC
14,TRBV6-2/TRBV6-3,TRBD2,few,TRBJ2-7,CASSGSGRFYEQYF,TGTGCCAGCAGTGGTAGCGGGAGGTTTTACGAGCAGTACTTC
15,TRBV9,-,-,TRBJ2-1,CASSVEGGNYNEQFF,TGTGCCAGCAGCGTAGAGGGCGGGAACTACAATGAGCAGTTCTTC
16,TRBV2,-,-,TRBJ1-4,CASSVRAGKVSEKLFF,TGTGCCAGCAGTGTGAGGGCGGGGAAGGTGTCGGAAAAACTGTTTTTT
15,TRBV5-7,-,-,TRBJ1-5,CASSGKQVLHQPQHF,TGTGCCAGCAGCGGTAAACAGGTCCTCCATCAGCCCCAGCATTTT
15,TRBV19,-,-,TRBJ2-2,CASSPGDYQTGELFF,TGTGCCAGTAGTCCAGGGGACTACCAAACCGGGGAGCTGTTTTTT
13,TRBV6-5,-,-,TRBJ2-7,CASSYQGDYEQYF,TGTGCCAGCAGTTACCAAGGGGACTACGAGCAGTACTTC
19,TRBV19,TRBD2,-,TRBJ2-7,CASSIDPPGLAGGTMKQYF,TGTGCCAGTAGTATAGATCCCCCGGGACTAGCGGGAGGAACTATGAAGCAGTACTTC